This entry is about one TCR beta chain. TCRdb analysed the PCR reads with MiXCR anew, one entry per CDR3 protein. The sample yields over 85,000 distinct CDR3 sequences, 51% seen once. This sample was taken from a study of CDR3 diversity in severe acne. The CDR3 contains 19 residues. The V and J ends lost 1 base and 7 bases, in that order; junction bases with no gene match: 15. Germline CDR1 is SGHTA and CDR2 is FQGTGA. The sample taken for sequencing was blood. The source is a male donor with acne. This chain uses TRBV7-3 with TRBJ2-2; TRBD1 matches 10 bases. This CDR3 reads CASSLIAGFRDRGSGELFF. CDR3 DNA: TGTGCCAGCAGCTTAATAGCCGGATTCCGGGACAGGGGAAGCGGGGAGCTGTTTTTT.